Each of the 14 T cell receptor beta chains below was sequenced from the same sample in a study of control samples from healthy donors and cancer patients. Generated by immunoSEQ multiplex PCR, the TCRdb table keeps only in-frame clones and is missing some. The data show some 73,000 clones, less than 95% seen once. Sample: blood. The receptor source for this set is a woman in her thirties or forties in good health.

V usage is TRBV4-1 and J usage is TRBJ1-6, with TRBD1 matching over 9 bases. The CDR3 totals 19 residues. V gave up 1 base and J gave up 5 bases; unmatched junction bases: 12. Germline-derived CDR1 and CDR2 are MGHRA and YSYEKL. The CDR3 nucleotides read TGCGCCAGCAGCCAAGTCCGGGACAGGGCCCTTCCTAATAATTCACCCCTCCACTTT. The encoded protein is CASSQVRDRALPNNSPLHF.

On this clone: One junction end does not reproduce the germline sequence, and a read error may be involved. V is TRBV7-6 and J is TRBJ1-5; 7 bases align to TRBD1. The CDR3 sequence is 15 residues long. CDR1 SGHVS and CDR2 FNYEAQ come from the germline V gene. The CDR3 region is CASSLETGPNQPQHF. The DNA for the CDR3 is TGTGCCAGCAGCTTGGAGACAGGGCCCAATCAACCCCAGCATTTT.

The chain carries TRBV6-6 and TRBJ1-2; 7 bases are a match to TRBD1. Per the germline V gene, CDR1 is MNHNY and CDR2 is SVGAGI (reference sequence). There are 14 residues in the CDR3. V trimming: 7 bases; J trimming: 4 bases; junction bases outside the gene matches: 9. The CDR3 spells CASTRTGQIYGYTF. DNA for the CDR3: TGTGCCAGCACCCGAACGGGACAGATCTATGGCTACACCTTC.

V gene TRBV10-3 combines with J gene TRBJ1-1; TRBD1 aligns across 8 bases. Germline values: CDR1 ENHRY, CDR2 SYGVKD. The CDR3 runs to 13 residues. J lost 7 bases, V lost 5 bases, and 6 bases had no gene match. This CDR3 is CAISRSQGDEAFF. DNA of the CDR3: TGTGCCATCAGTCGTTCACAGGGGGATGAAGCTTTCTTT.

The CDR3 region has the DNA TGTGCCAGCAGTGCCGGGACAGGGGAAGAAAAACTGTTTTTT. Its protein product is CASSAGTGEEKLFF. The chain has TRBV2 and TRBJ1-4; 10 positions agree with TRBD1. Germline loops: CDR1 SNHLY, CDR2 FYNNEI. V shed 4 bases and J 8 bases; nucleotides not matched to a gene: 4. This CDR3 comprises 14 residues.

V and J are TRBV5-1 and TRBJ1-1, with D possibly TRBD1 on 5 matching bases. Looked up from germline, CDR1 is SGHRS and CDR2 is YFSETQ. V lost 0 bases and J 1 base, leaving 10 bases between the germline ends. This CDR3 has 15 residues. The CDR3 sequence is CASSLVLGANTEAFF. For the CDR3, the DNA is TGCGCCAGCAGCTTGGTCCTAGGGGCGAACACTGAAGCTTTCTTT.

The chain carries TRBV23-1 and TRBJ2-1; the match to TRBD1 covers 10 bases. TRBV23-1 is an ORF; its function is uncertain. Unmatched junction bases numbered 6, after V lost 0 bases and J lost 4 bases. The CDR3 contains 17 residues. CDR3 sequence (DNA): TGCGCCAGCAGTCAATCGGGCGGACAGGGGGGGTACAATGAGCAGTTCTTC. It is translated as CASSQSGGQGGYNEQFF.

This chain uses TRBV28 with TRBJ2-7; 7 bases are shared with TRBD1. The trim removed 6 bases at V and 3 bases at J, leaving 8 bases unmatched. Germline lookup yields CDR1 MDHEN and CDR2 SYDVKM. The CDR3 contains 14 residues. CDR3 nucleotides: TGTGCCAGCAGCTCGGGACAGTCAGACTACGAGCAGTACTTC. This sequence encodes CASSSGQSDYEQYF.

Relative to its sample, this clone is medium-sized. The same CDR3 also results from other DNA sequences found in this sample. The V gene is TRBV4-1, the J gene TRBJ1-1, with D unresolved. V was trimmed by 6 bases and J by 0 bases, leaving 11 bases between them. Germline loops: CDR1 MGHRA, CDR2 YSYEKL. The CDR3 runs 14 residues. The CDR3 region has the DNA TGCGCCAGCAGGGGCCTTACCGTGAACACTGAAGCTTTCTTT. Translation: CASRGLTVNTEAFF.

The chain's CDR3 is CASSVDPSRQGVREKLFF. The CDR3 region has the DNA TGTGCCAGCAGCGTAGACCCCTCCCGACAGGGAGTCCGTGAAAAACTGTTTTTT. The chain combines TRBV9 with TRBJ1-4, with 7 nucleotides matching TRBD1. From germline, CDR1 is SGDLS and CDR2 YYNGEE. CDR3 length equals 18 residues. With V trimmed by 0 bases and J by 7 bases, 15 bases remained unmatched.

V usage is TRBV19 and J usage is TRBJ1-1; D call uncertain. The germline V and J ends were trimmed by 5 bases and 1 base, with 11 bases remaining between them. The CDR3 covers 14 residues. CDR1 LNHDA and CDR2 SQIVND come from the germline V gene (reference sequence). In DNA, the CDR3 is TGTGCCAGTAGTCCTTGGGAGACGAACACTGAAGCTTTCTTT. Translating gives CASSPWETNTEAFF. The full variable domain, with the rest looked up from reference TRBV19 and TRBJ1-1, is DGGITQSPKYLFRKEGQNVTLSCEQNLNHDAMYWYRQDPGQGLRLIYYSQIVNDFQKGDIAEGYSVSREKKESFPLTVTSAQKNPTAFYLCASSPWETNTEAFFGQGTRLTVV.

This chain connects TRBV6-2 or TRBV6-3 to TRBJ2-7; 14 bases align to TRBD2. The trim removed 0 bases at V and 6 bases at J, leaving 1 base unmatched. The germline gives CDR1 MNHEY, CDR2 SVGEGT. The CDR3 contains 15 residues. The CDR3 nucleotides are TGTGCCAGCAGTTACTCGACTAGCGGGGGGGTCGAGCAGTACTTC. This encodes CASSYSTSGGVEQYF.

The CDR3 DNA reads as TGCGCCAGCAGCTTGGCACCACTAGCTCCGGGGGAGACCCAGTACTTC. Its translation is CASSLAPLAPGETQYF. The chain employs TRBV5-1 and TRBJ2-5; D may be TRBD2 (6 bases). This CDR3 comprises 16 residues. The V gene lost 0 bases and the J gene lost 5 bases, with 17 bases spanning the gap. Germline loops: CDR1 SGHRS, CDR2 YFSETQ.

CDR3 coding DNA: TGTGCCAGCAGTTACCAAGGGCTAGCGGAGACTTTAGAGCAGTTCTTC. Its protein product is CASSYQGLAETLEQFF. The chain recombines TRBV6-2 or TRBV6-3 with TRBJ2-1; TRBD2 aligns across 7 bases. J was trimmed by 10 bases and V by 2 bases; bases with no gene match: 14. CDR1 MNHEY and CDR2 SVGEGT come from the germline V gene. CDR3 length: 16 amino acids.